This TCR beta chain was retrieved from a study of blood T cell repertoires in COVID-19. As for the study in general: COVID-19 samples collected from the United States, Italy and Spain covered acute and convalescent phases. T cells, B-cell-depleted T cells, or PBMCs provided the cDNA or gDNA that served as material.

This CDR3 has 14 amino acids. Germline CDR1 and CDR2: SGHTA and FQGNSA. Trimming shortened V by 4 bases and J by 0 bases, and 9 bases separated the two germline ends. Here immunoSEQ multiplex PCR was the method, and the copy in TCRdb shows in-frame clones only, minus some. The table shows about 330,000 clones, with more than 70% occurring only once. Participants were placed into cohorts based on the clinical history they reported. Cohort 3 recovery required two negative PCRs, clearance, or symptom resolution. The receptor's source is a woman in her twenties or thirties who had recovered from COVID-19. V is TRBV7-2 and J is TRBJ1-1; D gene unclear. The sample was PBMCs or T cells enriched from blood (not recorded which). CDR3 residues: CASSSNYMNTEAFF. As DNA, the CDR3 is TGTGCCAGCAGCTCGAACTACATGAACACTGAAGCTTTCTTT.